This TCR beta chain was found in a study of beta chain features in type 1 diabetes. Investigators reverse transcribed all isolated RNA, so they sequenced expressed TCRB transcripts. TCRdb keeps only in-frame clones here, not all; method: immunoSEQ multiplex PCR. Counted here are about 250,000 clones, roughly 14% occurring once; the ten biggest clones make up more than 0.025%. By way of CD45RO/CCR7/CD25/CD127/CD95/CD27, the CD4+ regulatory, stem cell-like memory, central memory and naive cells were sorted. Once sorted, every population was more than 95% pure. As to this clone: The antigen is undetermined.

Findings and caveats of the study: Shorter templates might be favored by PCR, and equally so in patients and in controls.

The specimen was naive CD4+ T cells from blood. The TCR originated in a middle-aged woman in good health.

For the CDR3, the DNA is TGTGCCAGCAGCGCCGCCCCGGGAGGGGGGACCCAGTACTTC. It codes for CASSAAPGGGTQYF. The chain has TRBV9 and TRBJ2-5, with 8 positions matching TRBD2. V shed 3 bases and J 7 bases; nucleotides not matched to a gene: 8. Germline V gene sequence: CDR1 SGDLS, CDR2 YYNGEE. The CDR3 length is 14 residues.